Listed here is a single TCR beta chain. This record comes from a study of blood T cell repertoires in COVID-19. Across the whole study: From the United States, Italy and Spain came samples of acute and convalescent COVID-19. Nucleic acid was either cDNA or gDNA, and it came from T cells, B-cell-depleted T cells, or PBMCs.

Original analysis: Amplifying reference gene primers gave estimates of nucleated cell counts. Produced via immunoSEQ multiplex PCR; TCRdb's table is partial and in-frame only. V, J and clone size are those of that table, while D and trimming were read from the DNA. The sample lists around 130,000 clones; around 85% were seen once. Germline V gives CDR1 MNHEY, CDR2 SVGAGI. Unmatched junction bases numbered 7, after V lost 5 bases and J lost 11 bases. The CDR3 extends over 14 amino acids. The specimen was peripheral blood. The TCR was taken from a woman aged 45 to 65 with acute or convalescent COVID-19. This sequence joins TRBV6-5 and TRBJ1-6, with 9 bases matching TRBD1. CDR3 DNA: TGTGCCAGCAGTATTAGGACAGGGGAGGCACCCCTCCACTTT. Protein: CASSIRTGEAPLHF.